These T cell receptor beta chains were read from a single sample in a study of T cell responses to AZD1222 COVID-19 vaccine. TCRdb's copy holds only in-frame clones and misses some; the assay was immunoSEQ multiplex PCR. In the table there are about 170,000 clones, roughly 92% of which are singletons. The starting material was peripheral blood, obtained on day 0 of AZD1222 vaccination. Source of these receptors: an adult in good health. The CDR3 runs from the conserved cysteine through the conserved F or W. The order of the fields is V gene, J gene, D gene, clone size, CDR3 protein, CDR3 DNA. D genes are given only for firm matches. The size of a clone is reported for some rows only, either as once, few or many, or as a class for expanded clones.

>TRBV7-9|TRBJ2-1|TRBD2|few
CASSLASSGGALDEQFF
TGTGCCAGCAGCTTAGCCTCTAGCGGGGGGGCCCTGGATGAGCAGTTCTTC
>TRBV3-1/TRBV3-2|TRBJ1-4|NA|NA
CASSPHGAYTNEKLFF
TGTGCCAGCAGCCCCCATGGGGCCTATACCAATGAAAAACTGTTTTTT
>TRBV11-1|TRBJ2-7|TRBD2|once
CASSLELASYEQYF
TGTGCCAGCAGCTTAGAACTAGCGAGCTACGAGCAGTACTTC
>TRBV9|TRBJ2-3|TRBD2|NA
CASSSWRGGRGTDTQYF
TGTGCCAGCAGCTCGTGGCGGGGGGGCCGAGGCACAGATACGCAGTATTTT
>TRBV30|TRBJ1-5|NA|NA
CAWSVTNQPQHF
TGTGCCTGGAGTGTTACCAATCAGCCCCAGCATTTT
>TRBV4-1|TRBJ2-7|NA|once
CASSHPIRGNYEQYF
TGCGCCAGCAGCCATCCCATCCGGGGTAACTACGAGCAGTACTTC
>TRBV5-4|TRBJ2-3|NA|NA
CASRPGGGVTDTQYF
TGTGCCAGCCGCCCCGGGGGTGGGGTCACAGATACGCAGTATTTT
>TRBV18|TRBJ1-5|NA|NA
CASSPQEGNQPQHF
TGTGCCAGCTCACCACAGGAGGGGAATCAGCCCCAGCATTTT
>TRBV6-2/TRBV6-3|TRBJ1-5|NA|once
CASSPGGRQPQHF
TGTGCCAGCAGTCCCGGGGGTAGGCAGCCCCAGCATTTT
>TRBV7-2|TRBJ1-1|NA|NA
CASSLGGAMNTEAFF
TGTGCCAGCAGCCTCGGCGGGGCCATGAACACTGAAGCTTTCTTT
>TRBV5-4|TRBJ2-1|NA|NA
CASSISQVSSYNEQFF
TGTGCCAGCAGCATCTCCCAGGTTAGCTCCTACAATGAGCAGTTCTTC
>TRBV7-9|TRBJ2-3|NA|NA
CASSRRLVPDTQYF
TGTGCCAGCAGCCGTCGACTAGTGCCAGATACGCAGTATTTT
>TRBV7-2|TRBJ1-5|TRBD1|NA
CASSLAGGANQPQHF
TGTGCCAGCAGCTTGGCAGGGGGTGCCAATCAGCCCCAGCATTTT
>TRBV30|TRBJ2-4|TRBD1|NA
CAWSPKDRGAKNIQYF
TGTGCCTGGAGTCCAAAGGACAGGGGGGCCAAAAACATTCAGTACTTC
>TRBV25-1|TRBJ2-3|NA|NA
CASRTNTDTQYF
TGTGCCAGCAGGACTAACACAGATACGCAGTATTTT
>TRBV7-2|TRBJ2-3|TRBD2|NA
CASSSQRGRQGTQYF
TGTGCCAGCAGCTCCCAGCGGGGGCGCCAGGGCACGCAGTATTTT